This TCR beta chain came from a study of shared clonotypes between healthy human individuals. Study in general: A donor's plate count was three for CD4 naive and three for CD4 memory; CD8 naive had two and CD8 memory one. The study's findings and limits: A handful of donors showed sharing of roughly 5% of naive CD4 clonotypes.

This clone was seen many times. No antigen is known for it. Study donors comprised healthy, HIV-negative adults devoid of recent acute infection or vaccination. This CDR3 contains 13 residues. Germline V lookup: CDR1 SGHNT, CDR2 YENEEA. V lost 0 bases to trimming and J lost 6 bases, with 8 bases between them. The repertoire was sequenced with immunoSEQ multiplex PCR; TCRdb's copy has only in-frame clones and lacks some. The table records over 850,000 clones, roughly 74% of them present only once. The TCR comes from a young man in good health. Some clones in this sample may be carry-over from other donors' samples. J is TRBJ1-1 and V is TRBV11-3, with D perhaps matching TRBD1 (5 bases). Sequenced: memory CD4+ T cells from PBMCs. Stated subset: CD45RA-negative fraction. CDR3 nucleotide sequence: TGTGCCAGCAGCTTAGATGAAGGGGCTGAAGCTTTCTTT. Its translation: CASSLDEGAEAFF.